The rows below give T cell receptor beta chains drawn from one sample of a study of blood T cell repertoires in COVID-19. Generated by immunoSEQ multiplex PCR, the TCRdb table keeps only in-frame clones and is missing some. The sample lists 100,000 or so clones, 65% to 90% seen once, with approximately 3.9% in the top ten. The specimen was peripheral blood. The receptors shown here come from a man in his sixties with acute or convalescent COVID-19. Each CDR3 is given with its conserved first and last residue. A D gene is named only where the DNA matches it firmly. Clone size is shown for a subset of rows, as once, few, many or a class of expanded clone.

clone size | J gene | D gene | V gene | CDR3 length | CDR3 DNA | CDR3 protein
- | TRBJ2-7 | TRBD2 | TRBV7-8 | 16 | TGTGCCAGCAGCTATGGGACTAGCGGGCTGTCCTACGAGCAGTACTTC | CASSYGTSGLSYEQYF
- | TRBJ2-7 | TRBD1 | TRBV5-4 | 14 | TGTGCCAGCAGCCTTGGCAGGGGGTCCTACGAGCAGTACTTC | CASSLGRGSYEQYF
- | TRBJ2-5 | - | TRBV7-2 | 14 | TGTGCCAGCAGCTTATGGCAGGCGCAAGAGACCCAGTACTTC | CASSLWQAQETQYF
- | TRBJ2-5 | - | TRBV5-1 | 14 | TGCGCCAGCAGCTTGGTTCAGATGGTAGAGACCCAGTACTTC | CASSLVQMVETQYF
- | TRBJ2-7 | TRBD1 | TRBV7-3 | 16 | TGTGCCAGCAGCTTAAGGGTCCAGGGGGTAGACTACGAGCAGTACTTC | CASSLRVQGVDYEQYF
- | TRBJ1-4 | - | TRBV9 | 15 | TGTGCCAGCAGCGTAGGGGCAGGTCTGAATGAAAAACTGTTTTTT | CASSVGAGLNEKLFF
- | TRBJ1-6 | TRBD1 | TRBV7-2 | 17 | TGTGCCAGCAGCTTTACTCGGAACAGGGGGCGGAATTCACCCCTCCACTTT | CASSFTRNRGRNSPLHF
- | TRBJ2-1 | TRBD1 | TRBV7-9 | 15 | TGTGCCAGCAGCCCCCGGGACAGGGGATACAATGAGCAGTTCTTC | CASSPRDRGYNEQFF
- | TRBJ2-3 | TRBD2 | TRBV24-1 | 17 | TGTGCCACCAGTGATTTCCCGACTAGCGGGGGCTCAGATACGCAGTATTTT | CATSDFPTSGGSDTQYF
- | TRBJ2-5 | - | TRBV5-1 | 11 | TGCGCCAGCAGCTTGCGGGAGACCCAGTACTTC | CASSLRETQYF
- | TRBJ2-3 | - | TRBV5-4 | 16 | TGTGCCAGCAGCTTGGCCGGTGCTAGCCTCACAGATACGCAGTATTTT | CASSLAGASLTDTQYF
once | TRBJ1-5 | - | TRBV12-5 | 13 | TGTGCTAGTGGTTTGGAACAGGGTCAGCCCCAGCATTTT | CASGLEQGQPQHF
- | TRBJ2-7 | - | TRBV6-2/TRBV6-3 | 12 | TGTGCCAGCAGTTCCCAATTCTACGAGCAGTACTTC | CASSSQFYEQYF
few | TRBJ1-1 | TRBD1 | TRBV24-1 | 18 | TGTGCCACCAGTGATTGGGCTGGGGACAGGGTCATGAACACTGAAGCTTTCTTT | CATSDWAGDRVMNTEAFF
- | TRBJ2-1 | - | TRBV5-6 | 16 | TGTGCCAGCAGCTTGGCCAGCGGCCTATACTACAATGAGCAGTTCTTC | CASSLASGLYYNEQFF
once | TRBJ2-5 | - | TRBV3-1/TRBV3-2 | 15 | TGTGCCAGCAGCCAAGATGCTAGCAGAAAAGAGACCCAGTACTTC | CASSQDASRKETQYF
- | TRBJ1-2 | TRBD1 | TRBV5-4 | 17 | TGTGCCAGCAGCACCCGACAGGGAATTTTAGCTAACTATGGCTACACCTTC | CASSTRQGILANYGYTF
- | TRBJ1-1 | - | TRBV3-1/TRBV3-2 | 15 | TGTGCCAGCAGCCAAGATCCCATCATGAACACTGAAGCTTTCTTT | CASSQDPIMNTEAFF
- | TRBJ2-2 | TRBD2 | TRBV14 | 17 | TGTGCCAGCAGCCAAGTTCGGGCTAGCGGGAGGTCTAGGGAGCTGTTTTTT | CASSQVRASGRSRELFF
- | TRBJ2-3 | - | TRBV4-3 | 14 | TGCGCCAGCAGCCCCCGTCGGAGCGCAGATACGCAGTATTTT | CASSPRRSADTQYF
- | TRBJ2-5 | - | TRBV19 | 16 | TGTGCCAGTAGTATCGGGTTTGGGGCTATTCAAGAGACCCAGTACTTC | CASSIGFGAIQETQYF
- | TRBJ2-4 | - | TRBV19 | 15 | TGTGCCAGTAGCGACTCAGACCTAGCCAAAAACATTCAGTACTTC | CASSDSDLAKNIQYF
- | TRBJ2-7 | - | TRBV2 | 16 | TGTGCCAGCAGTGAAGCGGTGAACAGGCATCCCTACGAGCAGTACTTC | CASSEAVNRHPYEQYF
- | TRBJ2-7 | TRBD1 | TRBV29-1 | 14 | TGCAGCGTTGACGGGACAGGGGGTACCCACGAGCAGTACTTC | CSVDGTGGTHEQYF
many | TRBJ2-2 | - | TRBV30 | 13 | TGTGCCTGGAGTCGACAGAACACCGGGGAGCTGTTTTTT | CAWSRQNTGELFF
few | TRBJ1-5 | - | TRBV19 | 16 | TGTGCCAGTAGCGGGACATACGATATTAGTTGGGAGCCCCAGCATTTT | CASSGTYDISWEPQHF
- | TRBJ2-1 | - | TRBV14 | 15 | TGTGCCAGCAGCCAAGTAGGGGGGGGTTACAATGAGCAGTTCTTC | CASSQVGGGYNEQFF
- | TRBJ1-1 | - | TRBV24-1 | 16 | TGTGCCACCAGTGGTCCCCTCTCAGACTTGAACACTGAAGCTTTCTTT | CATSGPLSDLNTEAFF
- | TRBJ1-2 | - | TRBV19 | 18 | TGTGCCAGTAGTATAGATCTGGCAGGGTCACTGGCTAACTATGGCTACACCTTC | CASSIDLAGSLANYGYTF
- | TRBJ2-1 | TRBD1 | TRBV10-1 | 15 | TGCGCCAGCAGTGACGGGACAGGGGCGATGAATGAGCAGTTCTTC | CASSDGTGAMNEQFF
- | TRBJ2-3 | TRBD2 | TRBV5-1 | 15 | TGCGCCAGCAGCCAGGAGCGGGGAAGCACAGATACGCAGTATTTT | CASSQERGSTDTQYF
- | TRBJ1-2 | - | TRBV30 | 15 | TGTGCCTGGAGTTCTTTCCAACCAGCTAACTATGGCTACACCTTC | CAWSSFQPANYGYTF
- | TRBJ1-1 | - | TRBV5-1 | 14 | TGCGCCAGCAGCTTCGGACTCCTGAACACTGAAGCTTTCTTT | CASSFGLLNTEAFF
- | TRBJ1-2 | TRBD1 | TRBV9 | 15 | TGTGCCAGCAGCAACCCGGGACAGGGGGAACGGGGCTACACCTTC | CASSNPGQGERGYTF
- | TRBJ2-5 | - | TRBV12-5 | 14 | TGTGCTAGTGGCCTCGCAGGGATCCAAGAGACCCAGTACTTC | CASGLAGIQETQYF